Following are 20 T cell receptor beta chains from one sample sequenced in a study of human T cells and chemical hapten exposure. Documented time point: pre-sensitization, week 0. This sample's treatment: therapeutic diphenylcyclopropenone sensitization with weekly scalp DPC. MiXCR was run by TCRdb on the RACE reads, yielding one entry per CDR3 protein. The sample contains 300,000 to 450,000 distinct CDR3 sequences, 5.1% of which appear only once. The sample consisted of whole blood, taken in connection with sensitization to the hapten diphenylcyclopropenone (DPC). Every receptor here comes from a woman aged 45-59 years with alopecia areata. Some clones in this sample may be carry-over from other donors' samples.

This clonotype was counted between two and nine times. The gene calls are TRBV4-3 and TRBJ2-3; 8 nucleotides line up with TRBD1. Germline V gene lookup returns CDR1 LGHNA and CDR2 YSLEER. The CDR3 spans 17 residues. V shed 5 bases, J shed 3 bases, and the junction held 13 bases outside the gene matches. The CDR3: CASSWGRLTGATDTQYF. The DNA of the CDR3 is TGCGCCAGCAGCTGGGGCCGGCTGACAGGGGCGACAGATACGCAGTATTTT.

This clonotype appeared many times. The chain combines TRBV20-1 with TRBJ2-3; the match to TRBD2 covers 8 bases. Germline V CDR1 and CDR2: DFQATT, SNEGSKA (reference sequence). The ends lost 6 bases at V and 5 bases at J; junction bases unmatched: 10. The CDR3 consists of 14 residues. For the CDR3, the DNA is TGCAGTGCGGGAAGCGGGAGAGGCCAAGATACGCAGTATTTT. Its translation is CSAGSGRGQDTQYF.

The CDR3 reads CATSPGTGITEAFF. The CDR3 nucleotides read TGTGCCACCAGTCCCGGGACAGGGATCACTGAAGCTTTCTTT. The chain is built from TRBV24-1 and TRBJ1-1, with TRBD1 identical over 9 bases. The CDR3 runs to 14 residues. In germline, CDR1 is KGHDR, CDR2 SFDVKD. The ends lost 6 bases at V and 4 bases at J; junction bases unmatched: 5.

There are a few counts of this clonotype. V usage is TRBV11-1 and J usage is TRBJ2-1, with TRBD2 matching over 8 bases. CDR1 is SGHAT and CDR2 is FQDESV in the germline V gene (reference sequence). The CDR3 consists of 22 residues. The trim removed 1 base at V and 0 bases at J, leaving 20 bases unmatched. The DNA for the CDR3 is TGTGCCAGCAGCTTAGTTCCCAGGGCGTTTAGCGGGGATATGAGCTCCTACAATGAGCAGTTCTTC. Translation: CASSLVPRAFSGDMSSYNEQFF.

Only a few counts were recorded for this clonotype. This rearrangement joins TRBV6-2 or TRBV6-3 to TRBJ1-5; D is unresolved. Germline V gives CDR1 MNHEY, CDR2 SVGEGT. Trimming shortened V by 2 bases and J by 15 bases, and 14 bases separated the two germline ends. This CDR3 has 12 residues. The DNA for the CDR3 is TGTGCCAGCAGTTACCCCGGCCGGCCGGGGCATTTT. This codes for CASSYPGRPGHF.

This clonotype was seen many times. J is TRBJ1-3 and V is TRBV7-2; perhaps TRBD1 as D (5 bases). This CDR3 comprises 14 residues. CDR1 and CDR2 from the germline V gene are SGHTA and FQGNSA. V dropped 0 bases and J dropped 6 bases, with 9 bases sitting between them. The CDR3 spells CASSLAVGTNTIYF. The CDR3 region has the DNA TGTGCCAGCAGCTTAGCGGTCGGGACAAACACCATATATTTT.

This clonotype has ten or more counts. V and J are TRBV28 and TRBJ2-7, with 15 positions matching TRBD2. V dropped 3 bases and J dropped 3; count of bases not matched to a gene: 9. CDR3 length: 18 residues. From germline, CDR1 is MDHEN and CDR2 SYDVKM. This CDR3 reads CASSFRTSGRAGRYEQYF. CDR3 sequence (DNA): TGTGCCAGCAGTTTCAGGACTAGCGGGAGGGCCGGGCGCTACGAGCAGTACTTC.

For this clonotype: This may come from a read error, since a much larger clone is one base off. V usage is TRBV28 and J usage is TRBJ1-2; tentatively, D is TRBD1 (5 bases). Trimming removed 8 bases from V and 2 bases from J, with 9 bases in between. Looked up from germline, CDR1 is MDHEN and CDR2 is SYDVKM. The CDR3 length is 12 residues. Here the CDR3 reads CASGDRNYGYTF. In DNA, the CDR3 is TGTGCCAGCGGGGACCGAAACTATGGCTACACCTTC.

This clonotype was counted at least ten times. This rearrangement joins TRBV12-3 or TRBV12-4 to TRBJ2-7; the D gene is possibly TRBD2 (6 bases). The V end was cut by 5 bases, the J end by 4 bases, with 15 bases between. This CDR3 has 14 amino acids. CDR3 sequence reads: CASSPAGRLYEQYF. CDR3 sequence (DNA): TGTGCCAGCAGTCCCGCTGGGAGGTTATACGAGCAGTACTTC.

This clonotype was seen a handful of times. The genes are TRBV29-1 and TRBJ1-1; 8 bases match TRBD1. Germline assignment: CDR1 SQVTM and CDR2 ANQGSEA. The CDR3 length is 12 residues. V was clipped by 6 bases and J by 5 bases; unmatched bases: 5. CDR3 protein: CSVRQGRTEAFF. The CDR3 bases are TGCAGCGTCAGACAGGGGAGGACTGAAGCTTTCTTT.

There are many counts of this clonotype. The CDR3 DNA follows: TGTGCCAGCCAACCGGGCCACTTCGGCACTGAAGCTTTCTTT. This codes for CASQPGHFGTEAFF. V gene TRBV18 combines with J gene TRBJ1-1; D is unresolved. The V gene lost 8 bases and the J gene lost 4 bases, with 17 bases spanning the gap. Germline-derived CDR1 and CDR2 are KGHSH and LQKENI. The CDR3 consists of 14 residues. The entire variable domain, with the rest obtained from reference TRBV18 and TRBJ1-1, is as follows: NAGVMQNPRHLVRRRGQEARLRCSPMKGHSHVYWYRQLPEEGLKFMVYLQKENIIDESGMPKERFSAEFPKEGPSILRIQQVVRGDSAAYFCASQPGHFGTEAFFGQGTRLTVV.

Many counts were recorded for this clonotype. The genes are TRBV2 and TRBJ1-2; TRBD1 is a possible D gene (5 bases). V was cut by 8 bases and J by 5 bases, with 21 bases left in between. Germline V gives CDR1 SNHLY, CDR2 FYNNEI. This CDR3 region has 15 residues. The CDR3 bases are TGTGCCAGCCCGCCCGGGGCAGCTAACTCATATGGCTACACCTTC. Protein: CASPPGAANSYGYTF.

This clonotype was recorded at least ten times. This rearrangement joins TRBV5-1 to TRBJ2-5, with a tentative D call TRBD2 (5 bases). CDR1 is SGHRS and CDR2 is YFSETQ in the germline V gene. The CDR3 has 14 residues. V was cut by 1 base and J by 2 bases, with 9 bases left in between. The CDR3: CASSLRGLQETQYF. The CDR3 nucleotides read TGCGCCAGCAGCTTGCGGGGATTACAAGAGACCCAGTACTTC.

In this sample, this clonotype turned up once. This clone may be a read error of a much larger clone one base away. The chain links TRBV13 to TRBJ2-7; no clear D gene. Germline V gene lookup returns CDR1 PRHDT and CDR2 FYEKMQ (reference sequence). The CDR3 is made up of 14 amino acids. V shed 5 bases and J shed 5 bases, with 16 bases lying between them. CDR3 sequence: CASSLIGPAHEQYF. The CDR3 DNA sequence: TGTGCCAGCAGCCTGATAGGGCCGGCACACGAGCAGTACTTC.

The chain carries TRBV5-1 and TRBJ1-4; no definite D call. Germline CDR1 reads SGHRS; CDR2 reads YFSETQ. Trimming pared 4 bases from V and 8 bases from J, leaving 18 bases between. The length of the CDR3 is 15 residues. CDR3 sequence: CASSLNMGSFEKLFF. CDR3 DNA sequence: TGCGCCAGCAGCCTAAACATGGGGTCATTCGAAAAACTGTTTTTT.

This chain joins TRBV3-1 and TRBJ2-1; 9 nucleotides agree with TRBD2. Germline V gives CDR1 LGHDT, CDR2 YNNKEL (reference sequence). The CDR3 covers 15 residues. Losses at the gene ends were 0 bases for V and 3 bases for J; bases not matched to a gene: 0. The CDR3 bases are TGTGCCAGCAGCCAAGATAGCGGGGGCTACAATGAGCAGTTCTTC. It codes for CASSQDSGGYNEQFF.

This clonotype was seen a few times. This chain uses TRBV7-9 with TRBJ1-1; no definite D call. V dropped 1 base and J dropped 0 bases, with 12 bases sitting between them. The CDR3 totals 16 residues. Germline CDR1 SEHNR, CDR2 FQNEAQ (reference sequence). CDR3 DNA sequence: TGTGCCAGCAGCTTAGGAGCATTCCCTATGAACACTGAAGCTTTCTTT. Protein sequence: CASSLGAFPMNTEAFF.

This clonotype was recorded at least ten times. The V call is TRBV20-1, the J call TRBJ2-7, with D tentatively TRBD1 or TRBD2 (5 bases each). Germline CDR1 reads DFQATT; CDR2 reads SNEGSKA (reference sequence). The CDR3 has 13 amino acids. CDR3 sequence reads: CSAPRDAVPEQYF. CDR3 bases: TGCAGCGCCCCCCGGGACGCCGTCCCCGAGCAGTACTTC.

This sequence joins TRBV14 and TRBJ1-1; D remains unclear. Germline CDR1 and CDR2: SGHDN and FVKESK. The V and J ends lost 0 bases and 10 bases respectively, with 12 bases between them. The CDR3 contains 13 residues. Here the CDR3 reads CASSQDFLDGAFF. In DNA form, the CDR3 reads TGTGCCAGCAGCCAAGATTTTCTGGATGGAGCTTTCTTT.

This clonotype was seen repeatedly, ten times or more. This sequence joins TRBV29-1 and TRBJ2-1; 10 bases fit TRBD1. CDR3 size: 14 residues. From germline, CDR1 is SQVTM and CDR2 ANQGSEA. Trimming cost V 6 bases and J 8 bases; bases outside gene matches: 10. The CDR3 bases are TGCAGCGTGGGATCCGGGACAGGGGTCGATGAGCAGTTCTTC. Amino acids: CSVGSGTGVDEQFF.